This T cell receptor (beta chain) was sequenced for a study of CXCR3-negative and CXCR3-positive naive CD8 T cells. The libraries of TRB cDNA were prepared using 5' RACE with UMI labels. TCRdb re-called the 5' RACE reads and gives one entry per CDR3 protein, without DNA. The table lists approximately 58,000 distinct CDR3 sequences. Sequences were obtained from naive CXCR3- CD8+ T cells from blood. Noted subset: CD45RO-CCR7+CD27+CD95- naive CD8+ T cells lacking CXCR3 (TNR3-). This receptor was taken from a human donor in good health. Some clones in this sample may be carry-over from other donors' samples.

CDR3 loop: CATSSLIGGREVPYQETQYF. The chain employs TRBV15 and TRBJ2-5; TCRdb's assignment of TRBD2 cannot be checked, as there is no DNA. CDR1 is LNHNV and CDR2 is YYDKDF in the germline V gene (reference sequence). This CDR3 comprises 20 residues.